This T cell receptor (beta chain) originates from a study of blood T cell repertoires in COVID-19. Turning to the study itself: In each case, the material was cDNA or gDNA derived from T cells, B-cell-depleted T cells, or PBMCs.

The CDR3 loop spans 14 amino acids. Germline V gives CDR1 LGHDT, CDR2 YNNKEL (reference sequence). V shed 0 bases and J shed 3 bases, with 6 bases lying between them. Original processing notes: Amplifying reference gene primers gave estimates of nucleated cell counts. The data were produced by immunoSEQ multiplex PCR, yet TCRdb's version contains in-frame clones alone and is incomplete. The DNA was the basis for D and trimming; V, J and clone size are from that table. The sample contains some 99,000 clones, 85% to 90% of which appear only once. The chain employs TRBV3-1 (or the pseudogene TRBV3-2) and TRBJ2-1; D gene ambiguous. Sequenced: peripheral blood. This clonotype was sampled from a human donor in a cohort sampled during active COVID-19. The CDR3 reads CASSQDPSYNEQFF. CDR3 coding DNA: TGTGCCAGCAGCCAAGATCCGAGCTACAATGAGCAGTTCTTC.